This T cell receptor (beta chain) comes out of a study of blood T cell repertoires in COVID-19. Study-wide context: The cDNA or gDNA used as material had been derived from T cells, B-cell-depleted T cells, or PBMCs.

Assay: immunoSEQ multiplex PCR; the TCRdb copy retains only in-frame clones and omits some. Altogether fewer than 350,000 clones are present, 91% being singletons, with the ten largest covering roughly 2.9%. The CDR3 loop spans 17 amino acids. After removal of 4 bases from V and 0 bases from J, the junction contained 12 bases not matched to a gene. Up to 2 weeks before entering the study, exposed participants had met a COVID-19 case. The sequencing input was PBMCs or T cells enriched from blood (not recorded which). The sequence was collected from a man aged 40-50 years who had been exposed to COVID-19. The rearrangement links TRBV5-3 to TRBJ2-7, with 8 bases identical to TRBD1. Being an ORF, TRBV5-3 has a function that is uncertain. CDR3 sequence reads: CARSRNRTGTTSYEQYF. CDR3 DNA sequence: TGTGCCAGAAGCCGCAATCGGACAGGGACGACCTCCTACGAGCAGTACTTC.